This T cell receptor beta chain is from a study of T cell responses to AZD1222 COVID-19 vaccine. V was trimmed by 4 bases and J by 2 bases, leaving 9 bases between them. The CDR3 has 15 residues. Germline lookup yields CDR1 MDHEN and CDR2 SYDVKM. The repertoire was sequenced with immunoSEQ multiplex PCR; TCRdb's copy has only in-frame clones and lacks some. This sample carries around 120,000 clones, about 92% of them seen once, and the ten largest clones take 11% to 15%. This receptor was taken from an adult in good health. The sample in question was peripheral blood, obtained on day 0 of AZD1222 vaccination. The rearrangement links TRBV28 to TRBJ1-6, with unresolved D. The CDR3 region has the DNA TGTGCCAGCAGTTCGCTTGAAGCCTATAATTCACCCCTCCACTTT. Its translation: CASSSLEAYNSPLHF.